The 11 T cell receptor beta chains below come from one sample, sequenced in a study of T cell repertoires in cytomegalovirus infection (dated 2019 in TCRdb). For sequencing, an Illumina HiSeq 1500 was employed. In-frame beta chains were kept once TCRdb had trimmed the public reads at Q25 with fastp and called clones with MiXCR. All rows with the same CDR3 protein become a single entry with the most common DNA and genes. This sample comprises roughly 300,000 distinct CDR3 sequences, more than 20% of them detected only once. Clones ranked in the top ten supply about 15% of the sample. Sequenced input: PBMCs. All receptors come from a human donor in good health (CMV status not recorded). Some clones in this sample may be carry-over from other donors' samples.

The table lists this clonotype with a count of one. The chain joins TRBV11-2 to TRBJ2-7, with no clear D. This CDR3 is 16 amino acids long. Deletions cut 0 bases from V and 0 bases from J, with 12 bases between. Germline CDR1 is SGHAT and CDR2 is FQNNGV. The CDR3 sequence is CASSLDPGENSYEQYF. CDR3 DNA: TGTGCCAGCAGCTTAGACCCTGGAGAAAACTCCTACGAGCAGTACTTC.

This clonotype was counted only a few times. This chain joins TRBV7-2 and TRBJ1-2, with D possibly matching TRBD1 (5 bases). This CDR3 contains 11 residues. Deletions cut 5 bases from V and 8 bases from J, with 9 bases between. Germline CDR1 and CDR2: SGHTA and FQGNSA. CDR3 DNA sequence: TGTGCCAGCAGCAACCAGGGCGGCTACACCTTC. Translation gives CASSNQGGYTF.

This sequence joins TRBV7-9 and TRBJ2-7; 9 bases match TRBD2. The CDR3 runs to 13 residues. V shed 5 bases, J shed 7 bases, and the junction held 6 bases outside the gene matches. From germline, CDR1 is SEHNR and CDR2 FQNEAQ (reference sequence). The CDR3 DNA is TGTGCCAGCAGCCTAGGGACTAGCAGGGAGCAGTACTTC. Its protein product is CASSLGTSREQYF.

CDR3 nucleotides: TGCAGTGCTAGAATTGTGGATACGCAGTATTTT. The encoded protein is CSARIVDTQYF. This chain joins TRBV20-1 and TRBJ2-3; D gene ambiguous. The length of the CDR3 is 11 residues. Germline lookup yields CDR1 DFQATT and CDR2 SNEGSKA (reference sequence). The V end was cut by 2 bases, the J end by 6 bases, with 6 bases between.

The chain has TRBV6-4 and TRBJ2-2; TRBD2 aligns across 7 bases. V gave up 2 bases and J gave up 6 bases; unmatched junction bases: 0. This CDR3 region has 13 residues. The germline V gene encodes CDR1 MRHNA and CDR2 SNTAGT. Here the CDR3 reads CASSDGGAGELFF. In nucleotides, the CDR3 is TGTGCCAGCAGTGACGGGGGGGCCGGGGAGCTGTTTTTT.

CDR3 loop: CASTVISGELFF. CDR3 nucleotides: TGTGCCAGCACCGTGATCTCCGGGGAGCTGTTTTTT. The V and J genes are TRBV28 and TRBJ2-2; D ambiguous. Looked up from germline, CDR1 is MDHEN and CDR2 is SYDVKM. Trimming removed 7 bases from V and 6 bases from J, with 9 bases in between. CDR3 length: 12 residues.

The CDR3 DNA sequence: TGTGCCAGTAGTTCGTCCGGGACCTCCGAGCAGTACTTC. This codes for CASSSSGTSEQYF. The genes are TRBV19 and TRBJ2-7; TRBD1 or TRBD2 may be the D gene (5 bases each). Trimming pared 5 bases from V and 6 bases from J, leaving 14 bases between. This CDR3 has 13 residues. CDR1 is LNHDA and CDR2 is SQIVND in the germline V gene (reference sequence). Complete variable domain (other parts from reference TRBV19 and TRBJ2-7): DGGITQSPKYLFRKEGQNVTLSCEQNLNHDAMYWYRQDPGQGLRLIYYSQIVNDFQKGDIAEGYSVSREKKESFPLTVTSAQKNPTAFYLCASSSSGTSEQYFGPGTRLTVT.

This chain joins TRBV7-9 and TRBJ2-3; D uncertain. CDR1 is SEHNR, CDR2 FQNEAQ, per germline (reference sequence). V was pared by 3 bases and J by 11 bases, with 12 bases between. The CDR3 has 12 residues. For the CDR3, the DNA is TGTGCCAGCAGCTTTGGGCAGCCTAAGCAGTATTTT. It yields the protein CASSFGQPKQYF.

This clonotype was counted a few times. The V and J genes are TRBV19 and TRBJ2-7; TRBD1 is a possible D gene (6 bases). Trimming stripped 11 bases from V and 2 bases from J, with 13 bases between. The CDR3 loop spans 12 amino acids. Germline V gives CDR1 LNHDA, CDR2 SQIVND (reference sequence). CDR3 nucleotides: TGTGCCGTCGCCGGGACAACCTACGAGCAGTACTTC. Protein: CAVAGTTYEQYF.

This clonotype has only a few counts. J is TRBJ2-7 and V is TRBV6-2 or TRBV6-3; 12 bases agree with TRBD2. J was trimmed by 1 base and V by 5 bases; bases with no gene match: 3. CDR1 is MNHEY, CDR2 SVGEGT, per germline. This CDR3 region has 15 residues. Written as DNA, the CDR3 is TGTGCCAGCAGTAACGGACTAGCGGGATCCTACGAGCAGTACTTC. It translates to CASSNGLAGSYEQYF.

Of note for this clonotype: This may stem from a read error, because a much larger clone lies one nucleotide away. V usage is TRBV12-3 or TRBV12-4 and J usage is TRBJ1-5; TRBD1 matches at 8 bases. This CDR3 has 14 amino acids. The CDR3 DNA is TGTGCCCGCAGTTTGGGACAGGCAAATCAGCCCCAGCATTTT. Its protein is CARSLGQANQPQHF.